This entry describes one T cell receptor beta chain. Other DNA sequences within the sample encode an identical CDR3. This CDR3 region has 13 residues. Germline V gene lookup returns CDR1 GTSNPN and CDR2 SVGIG (reference sequence). V was pared by 6 bases and J by 5 bases, with 9 bases of the junction left unmatched. This sample is drawn from a study of cytomegalovirus exposure and HLA in healthy donors. A multiplex PCR was run with 60 Vbeta primers and 13 Jbeta primers. Using immunoSEQ multiplex PCR, the repertoire was profiled, and TCRdb retains in-frame clones only, with some absent. The profile shows 200,000 or so clones, roughly 83% of them singletons.

The receptor was derived from a boy aged 5-17 years in good health and CMV-seronegative. The chain combines TRBV30 with TRBJ2-5, with 7 bases matching TRBD1. Source material: PBMCs. The CDR3 loop reads CACSRDRQETQYF. CDR3 sequence (DNA): TGTGCCTGTTCTCGGGACAGACAGGAGACCCAGTACTTC. Together with reference TRBV30 and TRBJ2-5, the CDR3 gives the full variable domain: SQTIHQWPATLVQPVGSPLSLECTVEGTSNPNLYWYRQAAGRGLQLLFYSVGIGQISSEVPQNLSASRPQDRQFILSSKKLLLSDSGFYLCACSRDRQETQYFGPGTRLLVL.